The rows below give T cell receptor beta chains drawn from one sample of a study of CD8 T cells in ankylosing spondylitis. TCRdb redid the calling of the 5' RACE reads with MiXCR, one entry per CDR3 protein. The table lists approximately 400,000 distinct CDR3 sequences, roughly 26% of them singletons, with 0.89% in the top ten. The sequenced sample was blood, either unsorted or a sorted T cell fraction (not recorded which). The receptors originated from a male donor with ankylosing spondylitis. Each CDR3 is given with its conserved first and last residue. Fields, in order: D gene, V gene, J gene, clone size, CDR3 DNA, CDR3 protein. The D gene is left open where the match is weak. Clone size, where shown, is once, few, many, or a class for clones that have expanded.

NA,TRBV24-1,TRBJ2-1,NA,TGTGCCACCAGTGACCCCGGAGGGGCACGTGGCTATGAGCAGTTCTTC,CATSDPGGARGYEQFF
TRBD2,TRBV20-1,TRBJ2-1,NA,TGCAGTGCTAGAAGGCGGGAGGGGTTCAATGAGCAGTTCTTC,CSARRREGFNEQFF
NA,TRBV29-1,TRBJ2-3,few,TGCAGCGTGGAAACACGGGACGGTCACACAGATACGCAGTATTTT,CSVETRDGHTDTQYF
TRBD1,TRBV6-4,TRBJ2-6,few,TGTGCCAGCAGTCCACAGGGGGCCCAGGGCTCTGGGGCCAACGTCCTGACTTTC,CASSPQGAQGSGANVLTF
NA,TRBV9,TRBJ2-1,NA,TGTGCCAGCAGCGTAGGTCAGGGTCGTTACAATGAGCAGTTCTTC,CASSVGQGRYNEQFF
TRBD2,TRBV29-1,TRBJ2-2,many,TGCAGCGTTCTCCTAGCGGGAGGGCGGGAGCTGTTTTTT,CSVLLAGGRELFF
NA,TRBV20-1,TRBJ2-3,many,TGCAGTGCTAGTAGACCAGATAATACGCAGTATTTT,CSASRPDNTQYF
NA,TRBV18,TRBJ1-2,many,TGTGCCAGCAGCCCCCGGACGGTGAACTATGGCTACACCTTC,CASSPRTVNYGYTF
NA,TRBV5-1,TRBJ1-5,NA,TGCGCCAGCAGCCAAGGAGGCACCAGCAATCAGCCCCAGCATTTT,CASSQGGTSNQPQHF
TRBD1,TRBV12-3/TRBV12-4,TRBJ2-1,NA,TGTGCCAGCAGCCAGACAGGGGGCGCCTACAATGAGCAGTTCTTC,CASSQTGGAYNEQFF
NA,TRBV7-2,TRBJ2-1,few,TGTGCCAGCAGCTTGGAGTCCTACAATGAGCAGTTCTTC,CASSLESYNEQFF
TRBD2,TRBV10-3,TRBJ2-5,NA,TGTGCCATCAGTGAGCGGGAGGCAGAGACCCAGTACTTC,CAISEREAETQYF
NA,TRBV2,TRBJ1-5,NA,TGTGCCAGCAGTCCCTCGGTGTTGCCCCAGCATTTT,CASSPSVLPQHF
NA,TRBV5-6,TRBJ1-1,few,TGTGCCAGCAGCCTTGACTTAGGTGAAGCTTTCTTT,CASSLDLGEAFF
TRBD1,TRBV12-3/TRBV12-4,TRBJ1-5,NA,TGTGCCAGCACCACTCAGGGGGGCAATCAGCCCCAGCATTTT,CASTTQGGNQPQHF
NA,TRBV7-9,TRBJ2-5,many,TGTGCCAGCAGCTTTGGTAGAGAGACCCAGTACTTC,CASSFGRETQYF
NA,TRBV21-1,TRBJ2-1,few,TGTGCCAGCAGCCCCGAGGGGGGAGGTCAGGACAATGAGCAGTTCTTC,CASSPEGGGQDNEQFF
NA,TRBV11-3,TRBJ2-3,once,TGTGCCAGCAGCTTAGAACCGGGAGTAAGGACAGATACGCAGTATTTT,CASSLEPGVRTDTQYF
NA,TRBV12-3/TRBV12-4,TRBJ1-5,NA,TGTGCCAGCAGTTTGGCAGGGATGGGCAATCAGCCCCAGCATTTT,CASSLAGMGNQPQHF
TRBD2,TRBV5-1,TRBJ2-1,few,TGCGCCAGCAGCTTAGGGACTAGCGGGTACAGATACAATGAGCAGTTCTTC,CASSLGTSGYRYNEQFF
NA,TRBV4-1,TRBJ2-7,NA,TGCGCCAGCAGCCAAGTAGGGCAGGGCCTCTACGAGCAGTACTTC,CASSQVGQGLYEQYF
NA,TRBV7-2,TRBJ1-1,NA,TGTGCCAGCGCCAGCGTAATGGGCACTGAAGCTTTCTTT,CASASVMGTEAFF
NA,TRBV12-3/TRBV12-4,TRBJ2-5,few,TGTGCCAGCAGTCGACAGGAGCAAGAGACCCAGTACTTC,CASSRQEQETQYF
NA,TRBV12-3/TRBV12-4,TRBJ1-3,NA,TGTGCCAGCAGTACCGGGGGAAACACCATATATTTT,CASSTGGNTIYF
NA,TRBV5-1,TRBJ2-3,few,TGCGCCAGCAGCGCGACCCGAGGGGGTACGCAGTATTTT,CASSATRGGTQYF
NA,TRBV9,TRBJ2-7,NA,TGTGCCAGCAGCGTAGGGGTTAGCGGCCCCTACGAGCAGTACTTC,CASSVGVSGPYEQYF
NA,TRBV27,TRBJ2-6,NA,TGTGCCAGCAGTTTATGGTCTGGGGCCAACGTCCTGACTTTC,CASSLWSGANVLTF